One and the same sample provided the 28 T cell receptor beta chains below, sequenced in a study of cytotoxic CD8 clonotypes in ibrutinib-treated CLL (dated by TCRdb to 2020 to 2023). The library was obtained by the immunoSEQ multiplex PCR assay. The immuneACCESS repertoire file appears here via TCRdb, limited to in-frame rearrangements. These files lack a portion of the clones; in checked studies, under half of the deficit traces to unresolved V genes, and the cause of the others is not known. The sample records more than 200,000 clones, 70% of which are singletons. 15% of the sample goes to the ten largest clones. The time point label of this sample denotes: 20 to 30 months on ibrutinib. Sequencing was performed on PBMCs, taken after 24 months of ibrutinib treatment. These receptors were collected from a human donor with chronic lymphocytic leukemia.

V is TRBV7-8 and J is TRBJ1-4; 8 bases are shared with TRBD1. The CDR3 loop spans 15 amino acids. CDR1 and CDR2 (germline): SGHVS, FQNEAQ. Unmatched junction bases numbered 4, after V lost 1 base and J lost 6 bases. The CDR3 DNA reads TGTGCCAGCAGCTTAGAGCAGGGGGCGTATGAAAAACTGTTTTTT. It codes for CASSLEQGAYEKLFF.

This clone showed up many times. The chain carries TRBV2 and TRBJ2-1, with D possibly being TRBD1 or TRBD2 (5 bases each). V gave up 4 bases and J gave up 6 bases, with 10 bases separating them. Germline CDR1 is SNHLY and CDR2 is FYNNEI. This CDR3 has 13 amino acids. Here the CDR3 DNA reads TGTGCCAGCAGTGGGGACCTGATCAATGAGCAGTTCTTC. It specifies CASSGDLINEQFF.

This clone was recorded at least ten times. The chain carries TRBV6-5 and TRBJ2-2; no firm D call. Germline V CDR1 and CDR2: MNHEY, SVGAGI. V was cut by 0 bases and J by 1 base, with 9 bases left in between. This CDR3 has 16 residues. CDR3 amino acids: CASSYSRGWNTGELFF. The CDR3 coding sequence is TGTGCCAGCAGTTACTCGCGCGGTTGGAACACCGGGGAGCTGTTTTTT.

V usage is TRBV28 and J usage is TRBJ2-7, with 8 bases fitting TRBD1. CDR1 and CDR2 from the germline V gene are MDHEN and SYDVKM. V gave up 5 bases and J gave up 1 base; unmatched junction bases: 10. The CDR3 has 16 amino acids. The chain's CDR3 is CASSPPRDRLSYEQYF. The DNA of the CDR3 is TGTGCCAGCAGTCCTCCCCGGGACAGGCTTTCCTACGAGCAGTACTTC. Full variable domain (outside the CDR3, taken from reference TRBV28 and TRBJ2-7): DVKVTQSSRYLVKRTGEKVFLECVQDMDHENMFWYRQDPGLGLRLIYFSYDVKMKEKGDIPEGYSVSREKKERFSLILESASTNQTSMYLCASSPPRDRLSYEQYFGPGTRLTVT.

The chain employs TRBV2 and TRBJ2-7; D remains unclear. CDR3 length: 16 residues. The germline V and J ends were trimmed by 6 bases and 2 bases, with 20 bases remaining between them. Germline assignment: CDR1 SNHLY and CDR2 FYNNEI. The chain's CDR3 is CASRAVTRGQTYEQYF. The CDR3 DNA follows: TGTGCCAGCAGGGCCGTAACTCGCGGCCAAACCTACGAGCAGTACTTC.

This clone came up a few times. This CDR3 reads CASSKGTGKQFF. Here the CDR3 DNA reads TGTGCCAGCAGCAAAGGGACAGGGAAACAGTTCTTC. The chain employs TRBV7-2 and TRBJ2-1; 9 bases align to TRBD1. Germline-derived CDR1 and CDR2 are SGHTA and FQGNSA. The CDR3 is 12 amino acids. After removal of 5 bases from V and 13 bases from J, the junction contained 6 bases not matched to a gene.

This chain links TRBV6-5 with TRBJ2-7; no clear D. The CDR3 sequence is 15 residues long. V gave up 0 bases and J gave up 2 bases, with 11 bases separating them. CDR1 and CDR2 from the germline V gene are MNHEY and SVGAGI. The CDR3 region has the DNA TGTGCCAGCAGTTACTCGTTTAACGGAGCCTACGAGCAGTACTTC. This encodes CASSYSFNGAYEQYF.

The chain is built from TRBV15 and TRBJ1-2; D remains unclear. CDR3 length: 15 residues. Trimming stripped 0 bases from V and 4 bases from J, with 12 bases between. Germline CDR1 reads LNHNV; CDR2 reads YYDKDF (reference sequence). The chain's CDR3 is CATSREGRQSYGYTF. The CDR3 nucleotides are TGTGCCACCAGCAGAGAAGGCCGCCAGAGCTATGGCTACACCTTC.

In its sample, this clone was seen a few times. The chain uses TRBV6-1 and TRBJ2-7; perhaps TRBD1 as D (5 bases). Trimming removed 4 bases from V and 2 bases from J, with 15 bases in between. The germline V gene encodes CDR1 MNHNS and CDR2 SASEGT. The CDR3 extends over 15 amino acids. The CDR3, as DNA: TGTGCCAGCAGTGTTGCACCAGGGAATCCCTACGAGCAGTACTTC. Protein product: CASSVAPGNPYEQYF.

This chain connects TRBV5-1 to TRBJ2-3; possibly TRBD2 for D (5 bases). V was shortened by 0 bases and J by 7 bases, with 9 bases between the two germline ends. CDR3 length: 13 residues. Germline V gene sequence: CDR1 SGHRS, CDR2 YFSETQ. CDR3 DNA: TGCGCCAGCAGCTTGGGGCAGCGGTATACGCAGTATTTT. Its translation: CASSLGQRYTQYF.

The chain recombines TRBV7-9 with TRBJ2-6, with no clear D. V was clipped by 4 bases and J by 0 bases, with 7 bases between them. The CDR3 sequence is 15 residues long. Germline loops: CDR1 SEHNR, CDR2 FQNEAQ (reference sequence). CDR3: CASSSQPSGANVLTF. CDR3 in DNA: TGTGCCAGCAGCTCGCAACCCTCTGGGGCCAACGTCCTGACTTTC. Variable domain in full (rest from reference TRBV7-9 and TRBJ2-6): DTGVSQNPRHKITKRGQNVTFRCDPISEHNRLYWYRQTLGQGPEFLTYFQNEAQLEKSRLLSDRFSAERPKGSFSTLEIQRTEQGDSAMYLCASSSQPSGANVLTFGAGSRLTVL.

The chain is built from TRBV29-1 and TRBJ2-3, with D possibly matching TRBD2 (5 bases). V lost 1 base and J lost 4, with 18 bases in between. The CDR3 totals 16 residues. The germline V gene encodes CDR1 SQVTM and CDR2 ANQGSEA. The CDR3 nucleotides read TGCAGCGTTGAAGGGTCCCAAGCGGAGCATTCAGATACGCAGTATTTT. Its protein is CSVEGSQAEHSDTQYF.

This clone appeared many times. This chain joins TRBV28 and TRBJ2-3; 7 positions match TRBD1. The CDR3 extends over 14 amino acids. Trimming removed 10 bases from V and 1 base from J; junction bases left unmatched: 8. Germline-derived CDR1 and CDR2 are MDHEN and SYDVKM. The CDR3 reads CATRQGPGTDTQYF. The CDR3 DNA sequence: TGTGCCACCAGACAGGGACCGGGCACAGATACGCAGTATTTT.

This chain connects TRBV25-1 to TRBJ2-1; 8 bases line up with TRBD2. This CDR3 contains 18 residues. Trimming cost V 4 bases and J 6 bases; bases outside gene matches: 17. Germline CDR1 MGHDK, CDR2 SYGVNS. The CDR3 reads CASSGEVMGGRYPNEQFF. Written as DNA, the CDR3 is TGTGCCAGCAGTGGGGAGGTCATGGGCGGGAGGTACCCCAATGAGCAGTTCTTC.

This chain uses TRBV5-1 with TRBJ2-1; D gene ambiguous. Germline lookup yields CDR1 SGHRS and CDR2 YFSETQ. V dropped 4 bases and J dropped 6 bases, with 8 bases sitting between them. The CDR3 length is 12 residues. The chain's CDR3 is CASSRVGNEQFF. The CDR3 DNA reads TGCGCCAGCAGCCGGGTGGGCAATGAGCAGTTCTTC. Looking up the rest from reference TRBV5-1 and TRBJ2-1 gives the full variable domain: KAGVTQTPRYLIKTRGQQVTLSCSPISGHRSVSWYQQTPGQGLQFLFEYFSETQRNKGNFPGRFSGRQFSNSRSEMNVSTLELGDSALYLCASSRVGNEQFFGPGTRLTVL.

This clone has just one count. The V and J genes are TRBV29-1 and TRBJ2-7; D uncertain. Deletions cut 5 bases from V and 1 base from J, with 6 bases between. Germline V gene sequence: CDR1 SQVTM, CDR2 ANQGSEA. The CDR3 extends over 11 amino acids. CDR3 in DNA: TGCAGCGTTCGGATTTCCTACGAGCAGTACTTC. Translation: CSVRISYEQYF.

The J gene is TRBJ2-1, the V gene TRBV7-2; D remains ambiguous. Germline assignment: CDR1 SGHTA and CDR2 FQGNSA. The V gene lost 5 bases and the J gene lost 0 bases, with 11 bases spanning the gap. CDR3 length: 15 residues. The CDR3 sequence: CASSRAYSSYNEQFF. CDR3 nucleotide sequence: TGTGCCAGCAGCCGGGCCTATAGCTCCTACAATGAGCAGTTCTTC.

The J gene is TRBJ2-2, the V gene TRBV5-5; a possible D gene is TRBD1 (7 bases). CDR3 size: 14 residues. V was clipped by 3 bases and J by 3 bases, with 9 bases between them. CDR1 is SGHKS and CDR2 is YYEKEE in the germline V gene (reference sequence). CDR3 sequence reads: CASSSRGDTGELFF. The CDR3, as DNA: TGTGCCAGCAGCTCCAGGGGGGACACCGGGGAGCTGTTTTTT.

The chain carries TRBV25-1 and TRBJ2-5, with D hard to call. The germline V gene has CDR1 MGHDK and CDR2 SYGVNS. The CDR3 is 13 amino acids. Trimming took 3 bases from V and 5 from J, leaving 10 bases between them. The CDR3 loop reads CASSDGDGETQYF. CDR3 nucleotides: TGTGCCAGCAGTGACGGCGATGGGGAGACCCAGTACTTC. Filled out from reference TRBV25-1 and TRBJ2-5, the complete variable domain reads EADIYQTPRYLVIGTGKKITLECSQTMGHDKMYWYQQDPGMELHLIHYSYGVNSTEKGDLSSESTVSRIRTEHFPLTLESARPSHTSQYLCASSDGDGETQYFGPGTRLLVL.

This sequence joins TRBV15 and TRBJ2-1, with 9 positions matching TRBD1. Germline CDR1 LNHNV, CDR2 YYDKDF (reference sequence). The junction had 6 bases not matched to a gene; V was cut back by 7 bases and J by 2 bases. The CDR3 is 15 residues long. The CDR3 bases are TGTGCCACCACGATGGACAGGGGAGCCTACAATGAGCAGTTCTTC. Its translation is CATTMDRGAYNEQFF. Drawing the rest from reference TRBV15 and TRBJ2-1, the complete variable domain is DAMVIQNPRYQVTQFGKPVTLSCSQTLNHNVMYWYQQKSSQAPKLLFHYYDKDFNNEADTPDNFQSRRPNTSFCFLDIRSPGLGDTAMYLCATTMDRGAYNEQFFGPGTRLTVL.

This chain joins TRBV7-6 and TRBJ2-2; D unclear. The V gene's germline CDR1 is SGHVS and CDR2 FNYEAQ. V was cut by 2 bases and J by 6 bases, with 4 bases left in between. The length of the CDR3 is 12 residues. The CDR3 DNA is TGTGCCAGCAGCTTAAGGCCCGGGGAGCTGTTTTTT. It yields the protein CASSLRPGELFF.

This clone was picked up a small number of times. The genes are TRBV9 and TRBJ1-3; D gene uncertain. Germline loops: CDR1 SGDLS, CDR2 YYNGEE. The CDR3 is 15 amino acids. Trimming cost V 0 bases and J 0 bases, with 7 bases left between them. This CDR3 is CASSVDGYSGNTIYF. The CDR3 nucleotides are TGTGCCAGCAGCGTAGACGGCTACTCTGGAAACACCATATATTTT.

In its sample, this clone was seen a few times. J is TRBJ2-1 and V is TRBV7-9; D might be TRBD1 (6 bases). Germline CDR1 SEHNR, CDR2 FQNEAQ (reference sequence). This CDR3 contains 16 residues. The V end lost 5 bases, the J end lost 5 bases, and 19 bases lay between the germline ends. CDR3 sequence: CASSHGQSYIDNEQFF. Here the CDR3 DNA reads TGTGCCAGCAGCCACGGACAGTCTTATATTGACAATGAGCAGTTCTTC. Full variable domain (missing parts from reference TRBV7-9 and TRBJ2-1): DTGVSQNPRHKITKRGQNVTFRCDPISEHNRLYWYRQTLGQGPEFLTYFQNEAQLEKSRLLSDRFSAERPKGSFSTLEIQRTEQGDSAMYLCASSHGQSYIDNEQFFGPGTRLTVL.

This sequence joins TRBV9 and TRBJ2-3; D gene uncertain. V gave up 4 bases and J gave up 0 bases, with 12 bases separating them. Per germline, CDR1 SGDLS and CDR2 YYNGEE. The CDR3 length is 15 residues. CDR3 region: CASSKDGGSTDTQYF. CDR3 sequence (DNA): TGTGCCAGCAGCAAAGATGGTGGAAGCACAGATACGCAGTATTTT.

The rearrangement joins TRBV4-2 to TRBJ1-1; D possibly corresponds to TRBD1 (6 bases). Trimming stripped 0 bases from V and 1 base from J, with 12 bases between. The CDR3 loop spans 16 amino acids. The germline CDR1 and CDR2 sequences are LGHNA and YNFKEQ. The CDR3 is CASSQEVTGTNTEAFF. In DNA, the CDR3 is TGTGCCAGCAGCCAAGAGGTTACAGGGACGAACACTGAAGCTTTCTTT.

This sequence joins TRBV6-5 and TRBJ2-5, with TRBD1 identical over 7 bases. CDR1 is MNHEY, CDR2 SVGAGI, per germline. The CDR3 runs to 15 residues. V dropped 6 bases and J dropped 5; count of bases not matched to a gene: 12. The DNA of the CDR3 is TGTGCCAGCAGGCCATACAGGGGCAGTGGGGAGACCCAGTACTTC. Protein: CASRPYRGSGETQYF.

Only one count was recorded for this clone. The chain has TRBV9 and TRBJ2-1, with D possibly matching TRBD2 (6 bases). Trimming pared 1 base from V and 7 bases from J, leaving 15 bases between. The CDR3 has 15 amino acids. Germline V gene lookup returns CDR1 SGDLS and CDR2 YYNGEE. CDR3 DNA sequence: TGTGCCAGCAGCGTACGCGGGGAACTATCAAATGAGCAGTTCTTC. It translates to CASSVRGELSNEQFF.

The chain combines TRBV18 with TRBJ2-2, with 7 nucleotides matching TRBD2. Trimming removed 3 bases from V and 1 base from J; junction bases left unmatched: 5. CDR1 and CDR2 from the germline V gene are KGHSH and LQKENI. This CDR3 spans 16 amino acids. The CDR3 nucleotides read TGTGCCAGCTCACCGGGGGGGTTGAAGAACACCGGGGAGCTGTTTTTT. Its protein is CASSPGGLKNTGELFF.